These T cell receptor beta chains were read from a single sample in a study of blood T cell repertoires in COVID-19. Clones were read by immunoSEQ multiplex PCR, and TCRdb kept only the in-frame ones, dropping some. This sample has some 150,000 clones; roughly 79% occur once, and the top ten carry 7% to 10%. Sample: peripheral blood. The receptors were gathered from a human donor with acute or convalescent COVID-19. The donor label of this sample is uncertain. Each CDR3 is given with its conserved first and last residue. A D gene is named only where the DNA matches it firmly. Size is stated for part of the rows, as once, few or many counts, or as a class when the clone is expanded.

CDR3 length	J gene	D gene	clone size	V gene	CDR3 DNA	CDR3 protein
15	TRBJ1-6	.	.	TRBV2	TGTGCCAGCAGTGTGGACAGCTCCTATAATTCACCCCTCCACTTT	CASSVDSSYNSPLHF
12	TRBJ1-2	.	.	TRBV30	TGTGCCTCGTCACAGGGTAACTATGGCTACACCTTC	CASSQGNYGYTF
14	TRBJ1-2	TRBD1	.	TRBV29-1	TGCAGCGTTGAATCAGGGACAGGGACCTATGGCTACACCTTC	CSVESGTGTYGYTF
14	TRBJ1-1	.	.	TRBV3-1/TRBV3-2	TGTGCCAGCAGCCAGTATCAGGGTCGCACTGAAGCTTTCTTT	CASSQYQGRTEAFF
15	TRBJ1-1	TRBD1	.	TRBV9	TGTGCCAGCAGCGTAGCGGACAGGGGGGTCACTGAAGCTTTCTTT	CASSVADRGVTEAFF
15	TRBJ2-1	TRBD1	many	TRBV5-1	TGCGCCAGCAGCTTCGGACAGGGGGCGAGTAATGAGCAGTTCTTC	CASSFGQGASNEQFF
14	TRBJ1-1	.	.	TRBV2	TGTGCCAGCAGTGATTCGACATCCTCGCCGAAAGCTTTCTTT	CASSDSTSSPKAFF
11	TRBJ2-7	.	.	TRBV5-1	TGCGCCAGCAGCGTCCAGGGCGAGCAGTACTTC	CASSVQGEQYF
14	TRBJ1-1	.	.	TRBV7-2	TGTGCCAGCAACAGACAGGCGGTAAACACTGAAGCTTTCTTT	CASNRQAVNTEAFF
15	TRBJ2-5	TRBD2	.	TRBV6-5	TGTGCCAGCAGTTTGGCGCGGGGGGACATGGAGACCCAGTACTTC	CASSLARGDMETQYF
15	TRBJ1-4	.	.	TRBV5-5	TGTGCCAGCAACTTCCCTCAGAGCACGGCGGGAAAACTGTTTTTT	CASNFPQSTAGKLFF
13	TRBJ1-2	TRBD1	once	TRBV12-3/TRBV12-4	TGTGCCAGCAGTGGGACAGCTGCCTATGGCTACACCTTC	CASSGTAAYGYTF
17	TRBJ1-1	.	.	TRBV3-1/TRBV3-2	TGTGCCAGCAGCCAGATGGGGGCCAGGGTGCTGGGCACTGAAGCTTTCTTT	CASSQMGARVLGTEAFF
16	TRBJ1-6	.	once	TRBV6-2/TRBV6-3	TGTGCCAGCAGTTACTTCCGAGGGTCGGGGAATTCACCCCTCCACTTT	CASSYFRGSGNSPLHF
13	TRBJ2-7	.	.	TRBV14	TGTGCCAGCAGCCCACTTGTCCTCACCGAGCAGTACTTC	CASSPLVLTEQYF
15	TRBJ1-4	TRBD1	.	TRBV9	TGTGCCAGCAGCGTTACAGGGGGCTCACGAGAAAAACTGTTTTTT	CASSVTGGSREKLFF
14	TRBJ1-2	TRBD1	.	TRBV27	TGTGCCAGCAGTTCGGGGACAGGGAGTAGCGGCTACACCTTC	CASSSGTGSSGYTF
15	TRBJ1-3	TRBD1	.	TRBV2	TGTGCCAGCAGTACCGGGACAGGGGTCGGGAACACCATATATTTT	CASSTGTGVGNTIYF
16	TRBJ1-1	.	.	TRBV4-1	TGCGCCAGCAGCCACTCTCAGGGACAACCCTTGGGGGAAGCTTTCTTT	CASSHSQGQPLGEAFF
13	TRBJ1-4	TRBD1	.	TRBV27	TGTGCCAGCAGCTTGCTCACAGGGGGTGCCCACCTTTTT	CASSLLTGGAHLF
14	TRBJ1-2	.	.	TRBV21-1	TGTGCCAGCGCCTGGGTCGACAGGGGTAATGGCTACACCTTC	CASAWVDRGNGYTF
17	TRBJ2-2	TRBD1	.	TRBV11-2	TGTGCCAGCAGCTCGCCGGGACAGGGCCCGAACACCGGGGAGCTGTTTTTT	CASSSPGQGPNTGELFF
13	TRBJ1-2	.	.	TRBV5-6	TGTGCCAGCAGCTTGTCAGGGGCATGGGGCTACACCTTC	CASSLSGAWGYTF
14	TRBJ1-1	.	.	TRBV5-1	TGCGCCAGCAGCTTGGGGGAGAGAAACACTGAAGCTTTCTTT	CASSLGERNTEAFF
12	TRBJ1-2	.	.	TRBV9	TGTGCCAGCAGTAGGGGTCGGGATGGCTACACCTTC	CASSRGRDGYTF
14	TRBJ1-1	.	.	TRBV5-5	TGTGCCAGCAGCTTGGCGGGGGAGAACACTGAAGCTTTCTTT	CASSLAGENTEAFF
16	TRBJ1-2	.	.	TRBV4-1	TGCGCCAGCAGCCCCACCTCGGACTCGGAGTGGGATGGCTACACCTTC	CASSPTSDSEWDGYTF
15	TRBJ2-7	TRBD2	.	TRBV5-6	TGTGCCAGCAGTTTAGCGGGGGGCCTCTCCTACGAGCAGTACTTC	CASSLAGGLSYEQYF
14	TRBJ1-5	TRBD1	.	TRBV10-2	TGCGCCAGCAGTTCCCAGGGGGTGAATCAGCCCCAGCATTTT	CASSSQGVNQPQHF
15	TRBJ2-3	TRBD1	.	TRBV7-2	TGTGCCAGCAGCATGGGACAGGGGATCACAGATACGCAGTATTTT	CASSMGQGITDTQYF
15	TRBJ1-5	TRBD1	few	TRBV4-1	TGCGCCAGCAGCCTTTGGACAGGGGGCAATCAGCCCCAGCATTTT	CASSLWTGGNQPQHF
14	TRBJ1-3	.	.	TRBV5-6	TGTGCCAGCAGCTTGACGGGGTTGGGAAACACCATATATTTT	CASSLTGLGNTIYF
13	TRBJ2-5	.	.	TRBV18	TGTGCCAGCTCACCGGGACAACCAGAGACCCAGTACTTC	CASSPGQPETQYF
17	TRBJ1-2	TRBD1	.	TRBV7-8	TGTGCCAGCAGTTTAACAGGGGCAGTAACGAGTGACTATGGCTACACCTTC	CASSLTGAVTSDYGYTF
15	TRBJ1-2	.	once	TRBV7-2	TGTGCCAGCAGCTTAGAATCCCCGCGGGGCGATGGCTACACCTTC	CASSLESPRGDGYTF
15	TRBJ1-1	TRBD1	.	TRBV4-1	TGCGCCAGCAGCCAAGATAGGGCAGGGGGGAGTGAAGCTTTCTTT	CASSQDRAGGSEAFF
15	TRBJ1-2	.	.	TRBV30	TGTGCCTGGAGGGGCAGGGCAACCTATAACTATGGCTACACCTTC	CAWRGRATYNYGYTF
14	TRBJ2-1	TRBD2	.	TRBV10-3	TGTGCCATCAGTGTAGCGGGGGGGCAGAGTGAGCAGTTCTTC	CAISVAGGQSEQFF
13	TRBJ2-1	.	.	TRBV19	TGTGCCAGTAGTATAGGACAATACAATGAGCAGTTCTTC	CASSIGQYNEQFF
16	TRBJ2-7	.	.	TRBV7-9	TGTGCCAGCAGCACGTGGACTGGAAGAAGCTCCTACGAGCAGTACTTC	CASSTWTGRSSYEQYF
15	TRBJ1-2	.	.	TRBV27	TGTGCCAGCAGTTTATCACCACAGGGTATCTATGGCTACACCTTC	CASSLSPQGIYGYTF
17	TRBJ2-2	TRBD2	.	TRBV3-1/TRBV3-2	TGTGCCAGCAGCAAGACTAGCGGGGGGTCGAACACCGGGGAGCTGTTTTTT	CASSKTSGGSNTGELFF
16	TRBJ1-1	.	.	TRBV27	TGTGCCAGCAGTTTATCGGGGCAGTACTTGAACACTGAAGCTTTCTTT	CASSLSGQYLNTEAFF
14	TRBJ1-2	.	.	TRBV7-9	TGTGCCAGCAGCTCTGGGACATTAAACTATGGCTACACCTTC	CASSSGTLNYGYTF
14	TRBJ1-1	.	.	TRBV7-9	TGTGCCAGCAGCCACGGAGGGGCTGACGCTGAAGCTTTCTTT	CASSHGGADAEAFF
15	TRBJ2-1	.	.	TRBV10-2	TGCGCCAGCATCGGAACGGGACTCAAGAACAATGAGCAGTTCTTC	CASIGTGLKNNEQFF
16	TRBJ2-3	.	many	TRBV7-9	TGTGCCAGCAGCCCCCTTTACCAGGGATGGACAGATACGCAGTATTTT	CASSPLYQGWTDTQYF
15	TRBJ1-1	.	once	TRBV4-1	TGCGCCAGCAGCCAAGGGGAGACCTTGAACACTGAAGCTTTCTTT	CASSQGETLNTEAFF
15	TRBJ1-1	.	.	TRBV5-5	TGTGCCAGCAGCCCCGGGGTTGCTTGGGGCACTGAAGCTTTCTTT	CASSPGVAWGTEAFF
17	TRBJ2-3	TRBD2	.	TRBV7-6	TGTGCCAGCAGCTTAGCCCCGAGTAGCGGGGGGGCACATACGCAGTATTTT	CASSLAPSSGGAHTQYF
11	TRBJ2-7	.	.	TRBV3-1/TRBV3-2	TGTGCCAGCAGCCCGGGGAACGAGCAGTACTTC	CASSPGNEQYF
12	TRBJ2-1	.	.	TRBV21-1	TGTGCCAGCTCGAGAGCTTACAATGAGCAGTTCTTC	CASSRAYNEQFF
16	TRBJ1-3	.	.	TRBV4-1	TGCGCCAGCAGCCAAGATCTCGGTACTAAAAGAAACACCATATATTTT	CASSQDLGTKRNTIYF